One and the same sample provided the 24 T cell receptor beta chains below, sequenced in a study of T cells in Graves' hyperthyroidism and ophthalmopathy. RNA transcripts yielded amplified TCR beta CDR3 regions. HTBI primers were the set used in a first-round RT-PCR of the TCR CDR3. TCRdb recomputed calls from the multiplex PCR reads with MiXCR, one row per CDR3 protein. Here the sample spans approximately 400,000 distinct CDR3 sequences, about 15% being singletons. Sequenced material: blood. The receptors derive from a woman aged 18 to 35 with Graves' hyperthyroidism.

This clonotype was counted at least ten times. The CDR3 DNA follows: TGTGCCAGCAGCCGAGGACAGTACAAAAACATTCAGTACTTC. Protein sequence: CASSRGQYKNIQYF. The chain links TRBV7-9 to TRBJ2-4; perhaps TRBD1 as D (6 bases). CDR3 length: 14 amino acids. Looked up from germline, CDR1 is SEHNR and CDR2 is FQNEAQ (reference sequence). V lost 5 bases and J 3 bases, leaving 11 bases between the germline ends.

The genes are TRBV30 and TRBJ2-5; 7 nucleotides agree with TRBD1. J was trimmed by 1 base and V by 2 bases; bases with no gene match: 10. This CDR3 comprises 16 residues. Germline CDR1 is GTSNPN and CDR2 is SVGIG (reference sequence). CDR3 nucleotides: TGTGCCTGGAGTTCCCGCCGAGGGACAGCCCAAGAGACCCAGTACTTC. It translates to CAWSSRRGTAQETQYF.

This clonotype was seen repeatedly, ten times or more. The chain couples TRBV6-1 to TRBJ1-4; D is uncertain. The germline V gene has CDR1 MNHNS and CDR2 SASEGT. Trimming shortened V by 7 bases and J by 4 bases, and 16 bases separated the two germline ends. CDR3 length: 15 amino acids. The CDR3 DNA reads as TGTGCCAGCACCGAAACGAGGGTTTATAATGAAAAACTGTTTTTT. Translation: CASTETRVYNEKLFF.

This clonotype showed up many times. The chain joins TRBV11-2 to TRBJ2-1, with D possibly being TRBD1 or TRBD2 (5 bases each). Per the germline V gene, CDR1 is SGHAT and CDR2 is FQNNGV. The CDR3 extends over 20 amino acids. The ends were cut back, 1 base at V and 1 base at J, with 23 bases in the middle. The CDR3 DNA is TGTGCCAGCAGCTTAGGAGTAGATGGCCGGGGCGGGCAGTCCTACAATGAGCAGTTCTTC. It is translated as CASSLGVDGRGGQSYNEQFF.

This clonotype was seen only a few times. This chain joins TRBV19 and TRBJ2-7; TRBD2 matches 9 bases. The germline V gene encodes CDR1 LNHDA and CDR2 SQIVND (reference sequence). V shed 6 bases and J 3 bases; nucleotides not matched to a gene: 9. This CDR3 contains 15 residues. The CDR3 coding sequence is TGTGCCAGTAGGGCGGGGGGGACGGTGTTCTACGAGCAGTACTTC. This gives the protein CASRAGGTVFYEQYF.

The chain joins TRBV20-1 to TRBJ2-7; 8 bases map to TRBD1. The junction had 8 bases not matched to a gene; V was cut back by 3 bases and J by 4 bases. Germline loops: CDR1 DFQATT, CDR2 SNEGSKA (reference sequence). The CDR3 length is 14 residues. The CDR3 DNA is TGCAGTGCTAGCCTTGGCCGGACAGGGTACGAGCAGTACTTC. Protein product: CSASLGRTGYEQYF.

In this sample, this clonotype turned up many times. The DNA of the CDR3 is TGCAGTGCTAGAGAGGATTCCAATCAGCCCCAGCATTTT. This gives the protein CSAREDSNQPQHF. The rearrangement joins TRBV20-1 to TRBJ1-5; D not certain. CDR1 and CDR2 from the germline V gene are DFQATT and SNEGSKA (reference sequence). V was shortened by 0 bases and J by 3 bases, with 6 bases between the two germline ends. CDR3 length: 13 amino acids.

This clonotype showed up many times. V usage is TRBV6-1 and J usage is TRBJ2-7, with 12 bases aligning to TRBD2. Germline V gene sequence: CDR1 MNHNS, CDR2 SASEGT. This CDR3 comprises 17 residues. V trimming: 1 base; J trimming: 0 bases; junction bases outside the gene matches: 4. CDR3 nucleotides: TGTGCCAGCAGTGAAGGACTAGCGGGGGCCAGCTCCTACGAGCAGTACTTC. Its translation is CASSEGLAGASSYEQYF.

This clonotype occurred many times. The rearrangement links TRBV2 to TRBJ2-7, with 10 bases aligning to TRBD1. Losses at the gene ends were 6 bases for V and 5 bases for J; bases not matched to a gene: 10. The CDR3 has 15 residues. Germline V lookup: CDR1 SNHLY, CDR2 FYNNEI. In nucleotides, the CDR3 is TGTGCCAGCAGCCTCCTGGACAGGGGGGGCGACGAGCAGTACTTC. Its protein is CASSLLDRGGDEQYF.

Ten or more counts support this clonotype. The genes are TRBV29-1 and TRBJ2-5, with D perhaps TRBD1 (7 bases). V was trimmed by 3 bases and J by 6 bases, leaving 14 bases between them. The CDR3 length is 13 residues. Germline V lookup: CDR1 SQVTM, CDR2 ANQGSEA. This CDR3 reads CSVDGSGGKTQYF. The CDR3 DNA reads as TGCAGCGTTGATGGTTCAGGGGGGAAGACCCAGTACTTC.

This clonotype was picked up many times. The chain joins TRBV20-1 to TRBJ2-7, with TRBD2 identical over 8 bases. The CDR3 length is 14 residues. Germline V gene sequence: CDR1 DFQATT, CDR2 SNEGSKA (reference sequence). With V trimmed by 6 bases and J by 5 bases, 12 bases remained unmatched. This CDR3 is CSAPRGGARDEQYF. For the CDR3, the DNA is TGCAGTGCCCCTCGGGGGGGGGCGCGGGACGAGCAGTACTTC.

This chain connects TRBV11-2 to TRBJ2-2, with 8 bases that match TRBD2. Germline values: CDR1 SGHAT, CDR2 FQNNGV. The CDR3 length is 17 residues. Germline trimming cut 5 bases from V and 0 bases from J; bases unmatched to any gene: 8. CDR3: CASSPGRGKANTGELFF. In DNA form, the CDR3 reads TGTGCCAGCAGCCCCGGGAGGGGGAAGGCGAACACCGGGGAGCTGTTTTTT.

This clonotype was observed at least ten times. The gene calls are TRBV28 and TRBJ1-5; D uncertain. CDR3 size: 12 residues. CDR1 MDHEN and CDR2 SYDVKM come from the germline V gene. V shed 1 base and J shed 11 bases, with 9 bases lying between them. Written as DNA, the CDR3 is TGTGCCAGCAGTTTATCCGCAGGTGCCCAGCATTTT. As protein: CASSLSAGAQHF.

At least ten counts were recorded for this clonotype. CDR3 DNA: TGTGCCAGCAGCTTAGGCGGGACGGCCTCTGAAGCTTTCTTT. It is translated as CASSLGGTASEAFF. The rearrangement joins TRBV13 to TRBJ1-1; tentatively, D is TRBD1 (5 bases). This CDR3 comprises 14 residues. Germline lookup yields CDR1 PRHDT and CDR2 FYEKMQ (reference sequence). V lost 0 bases to trimming and J lost 6 bases, with 11 bases between them.

This clonotype was seen ten or more times. The chain is built from TRBV5-1 and TRBJ2-3, with 12 bases aligning to TRBD2. CDR1 is SGHRS, CDR2 YFSETQ, per germline. This CDR3 is built from 17 residues. J gave up 5 bases and V 5 bases, and 12 bases lay outside the gene matches. CDR3 nucleotides: TGCGCCAGCAGTCCTGCCCTAGCGGGAGGGCCGATAGATACGCAGTATTTT. Translation: CASSPALAGGPIDTQYF.

This clonotype was counted at least ten times. V usage is TRBV6-5 and J usage is TRBJ2-5; possible D gene TRBD2, 7 bases. The germline gives CDR1 MNHEY, CDR2 SVGAGI. This CDR3 has 16 residues. The V gene lost 1 base and the J gene lost 4 bases, with 16 bases spanning the gap. The CDR3 DNA reads as TGTGCCAGCAGTTACTTAGGGGGGGCGGAAGGAGAGACCCAGTACTTC. Its protein is CASSYLGGAEGETQYF.

This clonotype was detected once. The chain joins TRBV15 to TRBJ1-5; D not resolved. CDR3 size: 13 residues. V was trimmed by 1 base and J by 3 bases, leaving 4 bases between them. Per germline, CDR1 LNHNV and CDR2 YYDKDF (reference sequence). CDR3 sequence: CATSRGFNQPQHF. As DNA, the CDR3 is TGTGCCACCAGCAGAGGATTCAATCAGCCCCAGCATTTT.

This clonotype occurred many times. The chain links TRBV6-1 to TRBJ2-7; 10 bases are a match to TRBD1. With V trimmed by 6 bases and J by 6 bases, 8 bases remained unmatched. The CDR3 covers 14 residues. Germline V lookup: CDR1 MNHNS, CDR2 SASEGT. CDR3 region: CASSLGTGEGEQYF. CDR3 DNA: TGTGCCAGCAGCCTCGGGACAGGGGAAGGCGAGCAGTACTTC.

The table lists this clonotype with many counts. The chain couples TRBV19 to TRBJ2-5, with unresolved D. Trimming removed 8 bases from V and 5 bases from J, with 12 bases in between. CDR1 is LNHDA, CDR2 SQIVND, per germline (reference sequence). The CDR3 runs to 12 residues. CDR3 sequence reads: CASSAPTETQYF. CDR3 in DNA: TGTGCCAGTTCGGCACCAACGGAGACCCAGTACTTC.

This clonotype was found many times. V usage is TRBV29-1 and J usage is TRBJ1-1; the match to TRBD1 covers 7 bases. Germline V CDR1 and CDR2: SQVTM, ANQGSEA. CDR3 length: 14 residues. Trimming took 1 base from V and 4 from J; bases not matched to a gene: 6. CDR3 DNA sequence: TGCAGCGTTGAAGGCGGGGAGGGGGCCACTGAAGCTTTCTTT. Translating it yields CSVEGGEGATEAFF.

This sequence joins TRBV5-4 and TRBJ1-5; no clear D gene. Trimming cost V 7 bases and J 7 bases, with 9 bases left between them. Germline V lookup: CDR1 SGHNT, CDR2 YYREEE (reference sequence). This CDR3 region has 11 residues. As DNA, the CDR3 is TGTGCCAGCCCCCTTGGCCAGCCCCAGCATTTT. It codes for CASPLGQPQHF.

In its sample, this clonotype was seen many times. The genes are TRBV28 and TRBJ2-7; 11 bases map to TRBD2. Germline trimming cut 7 bases from V and 0 bases from J; bases unmatched to any gene: 8. This CDR3 is 16 amino acids long. Germline V gives CDR1 MDHEN, CDR2 SYDVKM. The CDR3 reads CASTAMGLAASYEQYF. The DNA for the CDR3 is TGTGCCAGCACCGCGATGGGACTAGCGGCCTCCTACGAGCAGTACTTC.

In this sample, this clonotype turned up a few times. V gene TRBV20-1 combines with J gene TRBJ2-3, with TRBD1 identical over 9 bases. In germline, CDR1 is DFQATT, CDR2 SNEGSKA (reference sequence). The CDR3 loop spans 18 amino acids. The V and J ends lost 0 bases and 5 bases, in that order; junction bases with no gene match: 15. This CDR3 reads CSAREGAGGQGRGDTQYF. For the CDR3, the DNA is TGCAGTGCTAGAGAGGGGGCAGGAGGACAGGGGCGGGGAGATACGCAGTATTTT.

This clonotype was detected ten times or more. This chain links TRBV20-1 with TRBJ1-2; 7 bases agree with TRBD1. Germline V CDR1 and CDR2: DFQATT, SNEGSKA (reference sequence). J was trimmed by 6 bases and V by 2 bases; bases with no gene match: 3. The CDR3 spans 12 residues. This chain's CDR3 is CSARQGGNGYTF. CDR3 nucleotide sequence: TGCAGTGCTAGACAGGGGGGGAATGGCTACACCTTC.